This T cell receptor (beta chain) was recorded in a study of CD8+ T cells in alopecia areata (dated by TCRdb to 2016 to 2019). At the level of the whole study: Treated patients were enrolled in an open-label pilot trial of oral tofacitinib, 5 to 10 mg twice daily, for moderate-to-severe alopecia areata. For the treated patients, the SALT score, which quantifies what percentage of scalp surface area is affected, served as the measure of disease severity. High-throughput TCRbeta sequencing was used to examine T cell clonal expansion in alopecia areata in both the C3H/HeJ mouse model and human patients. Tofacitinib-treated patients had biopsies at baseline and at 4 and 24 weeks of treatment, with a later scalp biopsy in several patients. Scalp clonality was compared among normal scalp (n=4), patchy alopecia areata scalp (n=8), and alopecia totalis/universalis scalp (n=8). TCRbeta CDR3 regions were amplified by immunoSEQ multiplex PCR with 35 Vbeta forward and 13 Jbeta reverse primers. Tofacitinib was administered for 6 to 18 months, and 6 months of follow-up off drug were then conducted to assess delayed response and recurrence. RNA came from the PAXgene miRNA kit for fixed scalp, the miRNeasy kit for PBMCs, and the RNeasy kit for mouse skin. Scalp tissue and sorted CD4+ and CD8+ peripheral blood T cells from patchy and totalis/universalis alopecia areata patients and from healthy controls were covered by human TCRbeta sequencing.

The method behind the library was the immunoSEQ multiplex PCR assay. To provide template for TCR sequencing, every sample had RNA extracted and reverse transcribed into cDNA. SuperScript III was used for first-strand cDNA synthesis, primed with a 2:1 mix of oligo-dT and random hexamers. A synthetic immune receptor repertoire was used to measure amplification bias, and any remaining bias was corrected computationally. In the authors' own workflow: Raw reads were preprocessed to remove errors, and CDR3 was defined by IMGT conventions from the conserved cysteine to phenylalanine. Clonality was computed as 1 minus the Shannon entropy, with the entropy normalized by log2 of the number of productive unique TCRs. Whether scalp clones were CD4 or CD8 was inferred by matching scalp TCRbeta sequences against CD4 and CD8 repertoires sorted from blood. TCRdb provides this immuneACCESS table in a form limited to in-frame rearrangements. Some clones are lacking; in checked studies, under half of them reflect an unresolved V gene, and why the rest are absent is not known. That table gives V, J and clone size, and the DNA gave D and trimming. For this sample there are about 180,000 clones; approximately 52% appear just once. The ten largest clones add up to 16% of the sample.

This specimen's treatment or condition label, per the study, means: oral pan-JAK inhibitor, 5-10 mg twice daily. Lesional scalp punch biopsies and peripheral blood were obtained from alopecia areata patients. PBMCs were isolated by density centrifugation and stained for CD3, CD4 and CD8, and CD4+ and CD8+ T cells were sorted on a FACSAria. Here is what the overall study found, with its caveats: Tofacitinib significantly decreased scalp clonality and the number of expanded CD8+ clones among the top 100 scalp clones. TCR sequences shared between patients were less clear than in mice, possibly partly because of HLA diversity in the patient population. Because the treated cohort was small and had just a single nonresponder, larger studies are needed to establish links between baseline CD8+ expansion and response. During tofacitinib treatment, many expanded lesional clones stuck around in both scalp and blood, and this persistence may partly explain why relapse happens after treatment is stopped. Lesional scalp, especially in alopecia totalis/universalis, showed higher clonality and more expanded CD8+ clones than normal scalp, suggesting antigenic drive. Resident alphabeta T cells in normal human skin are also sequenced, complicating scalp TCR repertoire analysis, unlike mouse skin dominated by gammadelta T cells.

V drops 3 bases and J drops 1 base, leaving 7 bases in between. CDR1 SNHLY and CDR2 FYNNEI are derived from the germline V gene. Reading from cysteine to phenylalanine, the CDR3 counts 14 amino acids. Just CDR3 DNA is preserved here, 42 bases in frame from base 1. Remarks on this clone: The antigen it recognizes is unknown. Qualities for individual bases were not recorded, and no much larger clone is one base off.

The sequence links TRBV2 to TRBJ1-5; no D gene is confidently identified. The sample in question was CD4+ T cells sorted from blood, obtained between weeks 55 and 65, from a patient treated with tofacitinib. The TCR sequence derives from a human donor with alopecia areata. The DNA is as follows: TGTGCCAGCAGTGATTTAGGGAGCAATCAGCCCCAGCATTTT. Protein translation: CASSDLGSNQPQHF.